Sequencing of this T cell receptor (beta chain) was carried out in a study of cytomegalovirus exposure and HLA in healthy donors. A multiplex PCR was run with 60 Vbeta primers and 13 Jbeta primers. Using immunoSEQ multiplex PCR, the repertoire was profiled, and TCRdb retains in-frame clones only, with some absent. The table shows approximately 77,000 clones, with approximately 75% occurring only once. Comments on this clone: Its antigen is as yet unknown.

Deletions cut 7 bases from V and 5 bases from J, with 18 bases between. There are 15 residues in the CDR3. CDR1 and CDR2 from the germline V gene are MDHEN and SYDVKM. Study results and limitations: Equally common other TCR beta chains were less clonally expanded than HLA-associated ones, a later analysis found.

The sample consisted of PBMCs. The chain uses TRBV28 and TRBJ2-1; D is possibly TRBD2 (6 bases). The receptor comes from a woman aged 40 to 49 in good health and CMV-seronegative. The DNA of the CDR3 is TGTGCCAGCAAGCGCGTCGGGGGAGCGAACAATGAGCAGTTCTTC. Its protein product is CASKRVGGANNEQFF.